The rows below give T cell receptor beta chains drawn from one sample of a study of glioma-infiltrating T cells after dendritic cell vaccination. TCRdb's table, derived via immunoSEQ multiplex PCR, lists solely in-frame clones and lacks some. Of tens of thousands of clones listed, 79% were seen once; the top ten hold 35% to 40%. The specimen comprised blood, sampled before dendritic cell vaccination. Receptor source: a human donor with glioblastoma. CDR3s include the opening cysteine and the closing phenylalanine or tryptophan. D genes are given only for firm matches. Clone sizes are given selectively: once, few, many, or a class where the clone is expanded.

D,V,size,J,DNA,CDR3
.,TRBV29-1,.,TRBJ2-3,TGCAGCGTTGGGGGCAAAACAGGCCCAGATACGCAGTATTTT,CSVGGKTGPDTQYF
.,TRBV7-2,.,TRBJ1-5,TGTGCCAGCAGCTCCCCCCTCGGGGGACCTATCAATCAGCCCCAGCATTTT,CASSSPLGGPINQPQHF
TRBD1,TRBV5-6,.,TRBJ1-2,TGTGCCAGCAGCTCCACAAACAGGGGGCGCAATGGCTACACCTTC,CASSSTNRGRNGYTF
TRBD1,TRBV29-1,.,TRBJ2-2,TGCAGCGCAAGGGACAGGTGGGACGGGGAGCTGTTTTTT,CSARDRWDGELFF
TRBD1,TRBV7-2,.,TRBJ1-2,TGTGCCAGCAGCTTATTCGGTGGCAGGGGGGACAATGGCTACACCTTC,CASSLFGGRGDNGYTF
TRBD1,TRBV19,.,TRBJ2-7,TGTGCCAGTAGTATCGGGACAGGGATTCGATACGAGCAGTACTTC,CASSIGTGIRYEQYF
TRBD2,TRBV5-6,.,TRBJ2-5,TGTGCCAGCAGCTTGAGAGGGACTAGCGGAATCGAGACCCAGTACTTC,CASSLRGTSGIETQYF
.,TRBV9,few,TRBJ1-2,TGTGCCAGCAGCCCCATAGAGGAGGGGAGGGCTGGCTACACCTTC,CASSPIEEGRAGYTF
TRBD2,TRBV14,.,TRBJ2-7,TGTGCCAGCACCCACTCACCGACTAGCGCCCCCGTCGAGCAGTACTTC,CASTHSPTSAPVEQYF
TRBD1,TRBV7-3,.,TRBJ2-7,TGTGCCAGCAGTTTCGGGACAGGTAGCGAGCAGTACTTC,CASSFGTGSEQYF
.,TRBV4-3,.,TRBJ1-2,TGCGCCAGCAGCCAAGACAGAAACTATGGCTACACCTTC,CASSQDRNYGYTF
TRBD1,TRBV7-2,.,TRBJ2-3,TGTGCCAGCAGCTTAAACAGGGGTGGGGATACGCAGTATTTT,CASSLNRGGDTQYF
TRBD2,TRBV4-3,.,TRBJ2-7,TGCGCCAGCAGCTACGGGACTAGCGGCTCCTACGAGCAGTACTTC,CASSYGTSGSYEQYF
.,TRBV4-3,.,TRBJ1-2,TGCGCCAGCAGCCCACGACAGTCCTTATATGGCTACACCTTC,CASSPRQSLYGYTF
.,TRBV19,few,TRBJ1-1,TGTGCCAGCGGGGGGCACACTGAAGCTTTCTTT,CASGGHTEAFF
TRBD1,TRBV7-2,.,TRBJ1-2,TGTGCCAGCAGAATCGGGACAGGGGTTGGAGGCTACACCTTC,CASRIGTGVGGYTF
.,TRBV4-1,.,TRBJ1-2,TGCGCCAGCAGCCAAGAATGGGAGGTCGGCTACACCTTC,CASSQEWEVGYTF
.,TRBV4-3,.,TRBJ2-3,TGCGCCAGCAGCCAAGAATGGAACAGGGTCACAGATACGCAGTATTTT,CASSQEWNRVTDTQYF